This T cell receptor beta chain emerged from a study of cytomegalovirus exposure and HLA in healthy donors (TCRdb year 2017). With respect to the entire study: According to an earlier analysis of several hundred of the donors, about 179 million T cells yielded 117 million unique TCR beta sequences and 276 Gb of sequence data. Approximately 300 gigabases of sequencing data and tens of millions of unique TCR sequences made up an early release that covered nearly 650 HLA-typed donors. Of the 350 to 450 genotyped donors, over 80% were placed in the genetic ancestry cluster associated with self-reported Caucasian donors. The study aimed to test whether cataloging public T cell receptors could reveal signatures of past pathogen exposure. The T cell repertoires of under 750 subjects were profiled by immunosequencing and related to cytomegalovirus serostatus. Besides the first cohort of roughly 640 subjects, a separate validation cohort made up of about 120 different subjects was used. To predict cytomegalovirus infection status, the study combined high-throughput TCR immunosequencing, statistical association of individual TCRs with disease status, and machine learning. A later analysis re-analyzed previously published TCR beta repertoires from 550 to 700 donors and added high-resolution HLA genotyping to study TCR occurrence patterns. The later analysis used no new phenotypic data to find candidate immune exposures, relying instead on TCR beta sequences and their occurrence across donors. An earlier analysis of some 500 of the donors used high-throughput TCR beta sequencing to judge whether each TCR beta V gene segment behaved as functional or pseudogenic. Donor age, sex, ethnicity and CMV serostatus were compiled alongside the repertoire data. Genome-wide SNP genotypes for about 65% of the 666 donors were used in a later genetic analysis, which treated that subset as a discovery cohort. Every discovery cohort repertoire had been produced on one sequencing platform. Class I and class II HLA loci were covered by the typing at four-digit resolution. The number of donors typed differed by locus, with about 629-630 for A, B, C, DRB1 and DQB1, around 500 for DQA1, 600 to 610 for DPA1, and some 450 for DPB1. Four to six DR-DQ haplotypes were handled as single units for association and clustering, since linkage in the cohort was strong. On average, 235,054 unique TCR beta nucleotide sequences were sequenced per donor among 350 to 400 genotyped donors of the cohort, with roughly 18% of those sequences being non-productive. Paper-wide results and their limitations: A cluster of highly shared sequence variants was judged likely to represent a technical artifact of the sequencing pipeline. Compared with the 666-donor mean, donors in an Asian-associated ancestry cluster had fewer N-insertions in productive TCRs, according to a later genetic analysis. Most CMV-associated TCR beta chains appeared to be HLA-restricted in a later analysis, and the HLA associations seemed to be driven largely by CMV exposure. Most TCR sequences were observed very rarely across donors, whereas some public TCRs were present in many individuals. Broadly in line with IMGT annotations, most TCR beta V segments showed up in productive rearrangements about 90% or about 30% of the time in an earlier analysis of 450 to 600 of the donors. In this cohort, only TCR beta chains were sequenced, and detectable features were limited by the absence of alpha or paired-chain data. Assigning TCR associations to individual alleles was difficult when HLA alleles, especially DR and DQ, strongly co-occurred. In a later analysis, some 17,000 TCR beta sequences were associated with specific HLA alleles at a false discovery rate of 0.05. The study listed around 160 TCR beta chains as associated with cytomegalovirus. Because counts were too low, around 18 rarely observed V segments, including chromosome 9 orphons, were left out of the earlier analysis of 500 to 650 of the donors. The classifier was reported to diagnose cytomegalovirus status with high specificity and sensitivity in both the original cohort and the validation cohort. Because some donors lacked HLA typing at each locus, the association tests relied only on the typed subset. Three of the identified cytomegalovirus-associated TCR beta chains were confirmed in vitro to be specific for cytomegalovirus antigens. A further reported finding was that TCR beta sequences accurately predicted the HLA-A and HLA-B alleles for most subjects in the first cohort. According to a later analysis, TCR association rates differed among HLA loci, with DRB1 alleles showing the most associated TCRs and HLA-C alleles showing the fewest. In a later analysis, several top co-occurrence clusters were reported to appear linked to parvovirus B19, influenza, CMV and Epstein-Barr virus. According to the authors, the approach could potentially be generalized to other disease states and immunological phenotypes. The only immune exposure information available for the cohort was CMV serostatus. Linkage disequilibrium might explain the correlated functional status among segregating V segments, but an unknown experimental factor could not be excluded. Sequencing depth was assumed to be roughly uniform across donors in the presence/absence analyses, though that assumption may not hold. V-gene and J-gene trimming of TCR beta chains was associated with a missense DCLRE1C variant in a later genetic analysis, and the association was replicated in an independent cohort. Some IMGT-functional V segments, including TRBV6-2 and TRBV6-3, could not be told apart with the 87-base-pair reads, so those segments were excluded. A later analysis found that HLA-associated TCR beta chains were more clonally expanded and had lower generation probabilities than equally common non-associated chains.

Comment on this clone: No cognate antigen has been identified for it.

The cysteine opens and the phenylalanine closes a CDR3 of 15 amino acids. The sequence is cut down to CDR3 DNA, 45 bases in frame from base 1. V is cut by 0 bases and J by 9 bases, and the space between the germline ends is 15 bases. Based on the germline V gene, the CDR1 and CDR2 sequences are KGHSH and LQKENI. Library construction relied on the immunoSEQ multiplex PCR assay. A mixture of 60 forward primers for TCR Vbeta segments and 13 reverse primers for TCR Jbeta segments was used in the multiplex PCR. The CDR3 region of rearranged TCR beta genes was amplified from genomic DNA with a multiplex PCR assay. On the Illumina HiSeq System, the amplified TCR beta libraries were sequenced as 87-base-pair reads. On the authors' methods: A later analysis tallied tens of millions of unique TCR beta chains across the 666 repertoires, and about 12 million of those chains were shared by two or more donors. To remove PCR and sequencing errors, raw reads were error-corrected and collapsed into unique sequences using a nearest-neighbor algorithm that merged closely related sequences. To assign V, D and J gene segments, CDR3 sequences were aligned to IMGT reference sequences. Each retained sequence needed at least a six-nucleotide match to both a V gene segment and a J gene segment. Rearrangements were classified as productive when the CDR3 lacked stop codons and remained in frame with V and J, and all other rearrangements were classified as non-productive. Following IMGT convention, CDR3 was defined as the stretch from the second conserved V-encoded cysteine up to the conserved J-encoded phenylalanine. In an earlier analysis of approximately 590 of the donors, sequences lacking an unambiguous match to a single V gene segment were excluded. In an earlier analysis of approximately 560 of the donors, a V segment was called functional when productive rearrangements were above 56.7%, and segregating when the standard deviation between donors exceeded 5%. To diagnose cytomegalovirus status from the catalog of TCR beta chain sequences, a statistical classification framework was built. A later analysis assigned V and J genes by comparing TCR nucleotide sequences with IMGT/GENE-DB human TR gene sequences. A later analysis assigned CDR3 sequences and most-parsimonious VDJ recombination scenarios with the TCRdist pipeline. In a later analysis, each TCR beta chain was defined by its CDR3 amino acid sequence together with its V-gene family, and reads lacking a unique V-gene family were excluded. To address suspected cross-contamination and a sequencing artifact, a later analysis removed approximately 600 highly shared, low-generation-probability nucleotide sequences. For each public chain, a later analysis derived a clonal expansion index from normalized ranks of inferred template counts within each repertoire. In a later analysis, generation probabilities were computed with a VDJ recombination model fitted to out-of-frame rearrangements, and the resulting probabilities were checked against IGoR. In a later analysis, TCR-TCR, TCR-HLA and TCR-CMV co-occurrence was scored with hypergeometric tests, and a repertoire-size bias correction was applied to TCR pairs. False discovery rates were estimated in a later analysis by permuting HLA or CMV assignments 20 times. A later analysis grouped co-occurring TCRs with DBSCAN, adding TCRdist sequence similarity when clustering within HLA-allele-positive subsets. Repertoires with fewer than 30,000 or more than 120,000 public chains were left out of co-occurrence clustering, as were five repertoires with anomalous nucleotide sharing. TCRdb provides this immuneACCESS table in a form limited to in-frame rearrangements. Some clones are lacking; in checked studies, under half of them reflect an unresolved V gene, and why the rest are absent is not known. The DNA gave D and trimming, while V, J and clone size come from that table. The record for this sample contains around 78,000 clones. The top ten clonotypes cover roughly 3.8% of the sample.

The cohort was made up of 500 to 850 healthy bone marrow donors. At the time of sampling, every cohort member was nominally healthy, though immune exposures that went unrecorded were likely present. The donor was CMV seropositive and was included in the group of approximately 300 seropositive cohort members. A peripheral blood sample was collected from each donor, and TCR beta sequencing was performed on peripheral blood mononuclear cells. The Qiagen DNeasy Blood Extraction Kit was used to extract genomic DNA from the blood cell samples. Recombination linked TRBV18 to TRBJ2-1; D gene: possibly TRBD1, on 7 matching bases. The sample consisted of PBMCs. This sequence was found in a man between 18 and 29 years old in good health and CMV-seropositive. The CDR3 sequence is CASSPPAGGRSEQFF. The nucleotide sequence is given as TGTGCCAGCTCACCACCGGCAGGGGGGCGGAGTGAGCAGTTCTTC. The CDR3 plus the reference TRBV18 and TRBJ2-1 genes for the other parts give the full variable domain: NAGVMQNPRHLVRRRGQEARLRCSPMKGHSHVYWYRQLPEEGLKFMVYLQKENIIDESGMPKERFSAEFPKEGPSILRIQQVVRGDSAAYFCASSPPAGGRSEQFFGPGTRLTVL.